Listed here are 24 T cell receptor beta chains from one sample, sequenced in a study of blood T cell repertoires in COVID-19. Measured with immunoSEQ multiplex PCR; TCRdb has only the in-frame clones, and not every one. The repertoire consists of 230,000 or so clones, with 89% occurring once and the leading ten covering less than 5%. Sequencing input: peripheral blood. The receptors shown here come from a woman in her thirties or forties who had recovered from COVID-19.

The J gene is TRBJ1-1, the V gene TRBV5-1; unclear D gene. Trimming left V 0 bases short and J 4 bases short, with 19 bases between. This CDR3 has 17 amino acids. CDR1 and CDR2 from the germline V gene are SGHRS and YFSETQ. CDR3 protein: CASSLEALADFSTEAFF. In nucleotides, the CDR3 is TGCGCCAGCAGCTTGGAGGCCCTAGCAGATTTTAGCACTGAAGCTTTCTTT.

The CDR3 loop reads CASSGTGMGEKLFF. For the CDR3, the DNA is TGTGCCAGCAGCGGGACAGGGATGGGGGAAAAACTGTTTTTT. The gene calls are TRBV5-4 and TRBJ1-4; TRBD1 matches 9 bases. The CDR3 is 14 amino acids. CDR1 and CDR2 (germline): SGHNT, YYREEE (reference sequence). V trimming: 4 bases; J trimming: 8 bases; junction bases outside the gene matches: 6.

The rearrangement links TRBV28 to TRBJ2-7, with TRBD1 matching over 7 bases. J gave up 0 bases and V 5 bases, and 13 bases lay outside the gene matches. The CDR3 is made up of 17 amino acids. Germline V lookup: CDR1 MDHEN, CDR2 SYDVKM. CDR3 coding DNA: TGTGCCAGCAGTCCCCATCGTGGGCCAGGGGGCTCCTACGAGCAGTACTTC. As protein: CASSPHRGPGGSYEQYF. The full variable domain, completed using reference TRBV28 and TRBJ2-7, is DVKVTQSSRYLVKRTGEKVFLECVQDMDHENMFWYRQDPGLGLRLIYFSYDVKMKEKGDIPEGYSVSREKKERFSLILESASTNQTSMYLCASSPHRGPGGSYEQYFGPGTRLTVT.

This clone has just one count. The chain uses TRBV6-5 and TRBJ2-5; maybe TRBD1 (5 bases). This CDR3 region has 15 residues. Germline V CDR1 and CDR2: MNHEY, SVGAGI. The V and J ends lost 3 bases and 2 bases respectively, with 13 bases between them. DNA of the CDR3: TGTGCCAGCAGTTATCAGGGTTCAAGTCAAGAGACCCAGTACTTC. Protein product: CASSYQGSSQETQYF.

DNA for the CDR3: TGTGCCAGCAGCCAAGAGAGCGGCACAGGGTCAGGGGAGCTGTTTTTT. It translates to CASSQESGTGSGELFF. The chain links TRBV3-1 (or the pseudogene TRBV3-2) to TRBJ2-2; tentatively, D is TRBD1 (6 bases). The CDR3 loop spans 16 amino acids. Germline V gene lookup returns CDR1 LGHDT and CDR2 YNNKEL (reference sequence). V lost 0 bases, J lost 8 bases, and 16 bases lay in between.

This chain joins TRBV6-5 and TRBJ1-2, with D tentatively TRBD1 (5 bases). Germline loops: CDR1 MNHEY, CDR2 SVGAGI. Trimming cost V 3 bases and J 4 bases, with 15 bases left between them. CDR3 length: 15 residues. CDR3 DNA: TGTGCCAGCAGTTATTCAGGGATAGGATTCTATGGCTACACCTTC. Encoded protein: CASSYSGIGFYGYTF.

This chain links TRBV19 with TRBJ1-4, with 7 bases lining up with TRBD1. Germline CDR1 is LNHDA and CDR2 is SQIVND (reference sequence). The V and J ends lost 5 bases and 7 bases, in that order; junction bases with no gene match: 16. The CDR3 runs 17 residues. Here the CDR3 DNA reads TGTGCCAGTAGTCTACAGACAGGGCTTGGCGTTGGTGAAAAACTGTTTTTT. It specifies CASSLQTGLGVGEKLFF.

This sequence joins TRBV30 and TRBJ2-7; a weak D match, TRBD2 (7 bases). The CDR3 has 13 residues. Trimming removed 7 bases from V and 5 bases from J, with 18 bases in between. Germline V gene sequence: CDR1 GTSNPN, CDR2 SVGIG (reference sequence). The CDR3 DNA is TGTGCCTCGGGGCGGGGGCTCGGGGACGAGCAGTACGTC. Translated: CASGRGLGDEQYV.

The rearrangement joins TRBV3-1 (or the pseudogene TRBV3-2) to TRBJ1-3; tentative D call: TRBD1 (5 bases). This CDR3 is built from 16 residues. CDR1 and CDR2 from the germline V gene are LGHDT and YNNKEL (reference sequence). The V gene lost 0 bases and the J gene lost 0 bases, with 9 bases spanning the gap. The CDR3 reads CASSQEQGYSGNTIYF. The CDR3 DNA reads TGTGCCAGCAGCCAAGAGCAGGGATACTCTGGAAACACCATATATTTT.

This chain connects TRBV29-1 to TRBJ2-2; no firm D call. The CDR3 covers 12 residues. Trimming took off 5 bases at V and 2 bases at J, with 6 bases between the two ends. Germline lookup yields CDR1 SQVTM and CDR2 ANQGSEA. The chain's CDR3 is CSVTENTGELFF. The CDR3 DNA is TGCAGCGTTACAGAAAACACCGGGGAGCTGTTTTTT.

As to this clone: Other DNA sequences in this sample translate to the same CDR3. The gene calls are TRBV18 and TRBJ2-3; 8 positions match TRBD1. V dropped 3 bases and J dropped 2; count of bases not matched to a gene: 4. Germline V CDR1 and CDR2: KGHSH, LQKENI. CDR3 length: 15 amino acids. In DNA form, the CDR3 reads TGTGCCAGCTCACCTGGGACAGGTATCACAGATACGCAGTATTTT. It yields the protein CASSPGTGITDTQYF.

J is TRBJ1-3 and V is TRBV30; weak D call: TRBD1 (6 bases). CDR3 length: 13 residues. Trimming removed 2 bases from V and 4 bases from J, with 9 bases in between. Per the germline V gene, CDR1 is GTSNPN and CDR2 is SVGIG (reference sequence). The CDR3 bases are TGTGCCTGGAGTCTCGGGACAGGAAACACCATATATTTT. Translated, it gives CAWSLGTGNTIYF.

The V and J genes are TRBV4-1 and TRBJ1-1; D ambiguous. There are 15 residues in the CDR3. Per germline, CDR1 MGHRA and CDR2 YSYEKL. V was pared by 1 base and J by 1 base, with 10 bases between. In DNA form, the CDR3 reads TGCGCCAGCAGCCAAGGCCGGGTGGGGAACACTGAAGCTTTCTTT. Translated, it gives CASSQGRVGNTEAFF.

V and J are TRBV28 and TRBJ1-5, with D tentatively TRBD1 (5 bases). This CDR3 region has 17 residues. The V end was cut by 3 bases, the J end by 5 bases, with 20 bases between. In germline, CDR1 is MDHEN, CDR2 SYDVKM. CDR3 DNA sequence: TGTGCCAGCAGTTTCGTAGAGGGGAGGGTCCAGGATCAGCCCCAGCATTTT. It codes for CASSFVEGRVQDQPQHF.

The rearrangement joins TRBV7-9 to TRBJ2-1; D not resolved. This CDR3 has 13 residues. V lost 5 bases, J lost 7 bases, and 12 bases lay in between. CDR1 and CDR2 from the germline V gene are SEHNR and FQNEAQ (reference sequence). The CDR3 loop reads CASSRVLGNEQFF. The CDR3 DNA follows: TGTGCCAGCAGCAGGGTCCTCGGGAATGAGCAGTTCTTC.

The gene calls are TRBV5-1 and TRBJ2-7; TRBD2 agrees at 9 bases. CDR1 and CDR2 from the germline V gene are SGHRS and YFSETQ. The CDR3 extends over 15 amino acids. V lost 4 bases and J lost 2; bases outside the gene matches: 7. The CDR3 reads CASSAGTSLTYEQYV. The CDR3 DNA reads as TGCGCCAGCAGCGCAGGGACTAGCCTAACCTACGAGCAGTACGTC.

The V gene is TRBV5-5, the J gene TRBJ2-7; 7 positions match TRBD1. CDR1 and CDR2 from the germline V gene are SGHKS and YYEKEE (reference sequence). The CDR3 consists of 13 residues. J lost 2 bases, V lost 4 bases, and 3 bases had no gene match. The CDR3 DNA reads TGTGCCAGCAGCCGGACAGGTCCCTACGAGCAGTACTTC. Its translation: CASSRTGPYEQYF.

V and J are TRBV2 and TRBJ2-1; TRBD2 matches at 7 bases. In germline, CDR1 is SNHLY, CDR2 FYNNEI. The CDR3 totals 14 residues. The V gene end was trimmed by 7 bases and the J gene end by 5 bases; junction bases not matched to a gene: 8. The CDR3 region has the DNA TGTGCCAGCACTTCGGGGGGACTCAACAATGAGCAGTTCTTC. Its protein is CASTSGGLNNEQFF.

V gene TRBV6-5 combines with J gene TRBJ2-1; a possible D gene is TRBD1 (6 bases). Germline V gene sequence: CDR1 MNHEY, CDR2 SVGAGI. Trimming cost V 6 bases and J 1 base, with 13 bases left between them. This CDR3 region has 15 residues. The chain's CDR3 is CASRDKQGSYNEQFF. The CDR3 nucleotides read TGTGCCAGCAGGGATAAACAGGGTTCCTACAATGAGCAGTTCTTC.

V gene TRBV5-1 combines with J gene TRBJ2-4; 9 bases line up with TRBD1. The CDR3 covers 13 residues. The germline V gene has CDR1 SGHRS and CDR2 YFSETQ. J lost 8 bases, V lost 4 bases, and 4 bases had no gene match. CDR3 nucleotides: TGCGCCAGCAGCCCGGGACAGGGCCACATTCAGTACTTC. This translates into CASSPGQGHIQYF.

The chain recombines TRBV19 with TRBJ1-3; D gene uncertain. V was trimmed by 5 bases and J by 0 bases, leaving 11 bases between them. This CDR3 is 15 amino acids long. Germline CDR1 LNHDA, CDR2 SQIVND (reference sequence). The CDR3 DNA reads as TGTGCCAGTAGTCTGAGCGGAACCTCTGGAAACACCATATATTTT. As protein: CASSLSGTSGNTIYF.

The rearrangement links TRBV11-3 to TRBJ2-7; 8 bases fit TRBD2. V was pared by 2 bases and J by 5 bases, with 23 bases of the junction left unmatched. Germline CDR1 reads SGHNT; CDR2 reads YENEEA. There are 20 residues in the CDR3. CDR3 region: CASSLCCTWTSTRLGDEQYV. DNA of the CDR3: TGTGCCAGCAGCTTATGTTGTACGTGGACTAGCACCCGACTTGGGGACGAGCAGTACGTC.

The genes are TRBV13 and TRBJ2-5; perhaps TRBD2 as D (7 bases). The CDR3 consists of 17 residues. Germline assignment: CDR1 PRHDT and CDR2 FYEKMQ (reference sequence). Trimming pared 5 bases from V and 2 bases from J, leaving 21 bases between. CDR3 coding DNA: TGTGCCAGCAGCCGTCGGGAGGCGGGGGCCTCTCAAGAGACCCAGTACTTC. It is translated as CASSRREAGASQETQYF.

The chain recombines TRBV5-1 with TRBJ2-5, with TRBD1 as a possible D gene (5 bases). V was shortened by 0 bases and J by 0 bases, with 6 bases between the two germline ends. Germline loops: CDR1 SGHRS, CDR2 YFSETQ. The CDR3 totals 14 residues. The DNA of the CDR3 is TGCGCCAGCAGCTTGGAGGACAACCAAGAGACCCAGTACTTC. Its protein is CASSLEDNQETQYF.